This T cell receptor (beta chain) stems from a study of CD8 T cells in Susac syndrome. Overall study results and limits: As the study acknowledged, the number of individuals in its TCR sequencing and HLA analysis was relatively small.

Trimming removed 0 bases from V and 6 bases from J; junction bases left unmatched: 3. The germline gives CDR1 SQVTM, CDR2 ANQGSEA. This CDR3 has 13 amino acids. Concerning this clonotype: The antigen is undetermined.

Sequencing targeted TCR beta in T cells from blood (CD8+ and CD4+). When the RNA was reverse transcribed, random hexamers were used with an input of about 0.5 to 1 ug. By means of immunoSEQ multiplex PCR, TCR beta CDR3 spanning 54 Vbeta and 13 Jbeta underwent amplification. TCRdb independently ran MiXCR on the immunoSEQ multiplex PCR reads; one entry per CDR3 protein. The sample includes around 130,000 distinct CDR3 sequences, 90% to 95% of them seen just once. This TCR derives from a human donor in good health. The source material was CD4+ T cells from PBMCs. The chain is built from TRBV29-1 and TRBJ2-3; TRBD2 agrees at 7 bases. CDR3 bases: TGCAGCGTTGAAGAGGGGGGGAAGGATACGCAGTATTTT. Amino acid sequence: CSVEEGGKDTQYF.